Given below is one T cell receptor beta chain in context. Per germline, CDR1 DFQATT and CDR2 SNEGSKA (reference sequence). The CDR3 totals 16 residues. The V gene lost 1 base and the J gene lost 4 bases, with 19 bases spanning the gap. The sample is drawn from a study of T cells in Graves' hyperthyroidism and ophthalmopathy. Amplification yielded TCR beta CDR3 regions, with RNA transcripts as the source. First-round RT-PCR targeting the TCR CDR3 was performed with the HTBI primer set. Each CDR3 protein is one row after TCRdb ran MiXCR on the multiplex PCR reads. The sample contains 400,000 to 550,000 distinct CDR3 sequences, around 22% of which appear only once.

Sequenced: blood. The receptor was derived from a woman in her twenties or thirties with Graves' ophthalmopathy. This chain links TRBV20-1 with TRBJ2-5; D is tentatively TRBD1 or TRBD2 (7 bases each). CDR3 sequence (DNA): TGCAGTGCTAGAGGAGCTCAGGGGGGGGACGTAGAGACCCAGTACTTC. This gives the protein CSARGAQGGDVETQYF.